Listed below are T cell receptor beta chains from one sample, sequenced in a study of T cell repertoires in cytomegalovirus infection. TCRdb redid the calling of the reads with MiXCR, one entry per CDR3 protein. The table lists about 150,000 distinct CDR3 sequences, about 15% of them singletons. Source material: CD8+ T cells from PBMCs. The receptors here all came from a human donor in good health (CMV status not recorded). Some clones in this sample may be carry-over from other donors' samples. Both conserved end residues are part of each CDR3. Each record gives: J gene, V gene, D gene, clone size, CDR3 length, CDR3 DNA, CDR3 protein. The D gene is left open where the match is weak. Expanded clones are given a class, and other clones once, few, many or no size at all.

TRBJ2-5	TRBV7-2	-	many	14	TGTGCCAGCAGCTTAGAAGCAGCGCAAGAGACCCAGTACTTC	CASSLEAAQETQYF
TRBJ2-1	TRBV7-2	-	few	11	TGTGCCAGCAGCTTAGTAACTGAGCAGTTCTTC	CASSLVTEQFF
TRBJ1-6	TRBV7-9	-	few	14	TGTGCCAGCACAGAGAGCTCCTATAATTCACCCCTCCACTTT	CASTESSYNSPLHF
TRBJ2-1	TRBV7-2	TRBD2	many	16	TGTGCCAGCAGGCCATACAGCGGGGGGGCCGGGGATGAGCAGTTCTTC	CASRPYSGGAGDEQFF
TRBJ1-1	TRBV12-3/TRBV12-4	-	few	14	TGTGCCAGCAGCCCTCGACAGACGAACACTGAAGCTTTCTTT	CASSPRQTNTEAFF
TRBJ2-1	TRBV12-3/TRBV12-4	-	few	14	TGTGCCAGCAGTTTAGGCGGGACCGGCACTGAGCAGTTCTTC	CASSLGGTGTEQFF
TRBJ2-7	TRBV28	TRBD1	few	15	TGTGCCAGCAGTTTATGGGGAGAGACAGGGGACGAGCAGTACTTC	CASSLWGETGDEQYF
TRBJ1-2	TRBV7-2	-	-	15	TGTGCCAGCAGCTCTTTGGGGAGAGATAGTGATGGCTACACCTTC	CASSSLGRDSDGYTF
TRBJ2-7	TRBV20-1	-	few	14	TGCAGTGCTAGGACGGAACAGTCATCCTACGAGCAGTACTTC	CSARTEQSSYEQYF
TRBJ1-1	TRBV11-1	-	-	15	TGTGCCAGCAGCCCTCTAGCGGAAGAGGACACTGAAGCTTTCTTT	CASSPLAEEDTEAFF
TRBJ2-1	TRBV7-2	-	many	8	TGTGCCAGCAGCCCACCGTTCTTC	CASSPPFF
TRBJ2-7	TRBV7-9	TRBD1	few	14	TGTGCCAGCAGCGTGACAGGGGGCGGAAACGAGCAGTACTTC	CASSVTGGGNEQYF
TRBJ1-1	TRBV7-2	-	few	15	TGTGCCAGCACCCGACAGAAAACTAGGCCATATGAAGCTTTCTTT	CASTRQKTRPYEAFF
TRBJ2-6	TRBV28	-	few	17	TGTGCCAGCAGTTTATTTGCGGATAGCTCTGGGGCCAACGTCCTGACTTTC	CASSLFADSSGANVLTF
TRBJ2-1	TRBV10-3	TRBD1	few	12	TGTGCCATCGACAGGGACGGCAATGAGCAGTTCTTC	CAIDRDGNEQFF
TRBJ1-6	TRBV7-9	-	-	12	TGTGCCAGCAGCTGGGACGGATCACCCCTCCACTTT	CASSWDGSPLHF
TRBJ1-3	TRBV28	-	few	14	TGTGCCAGCAGTTTAATAGGGGCTGGAAACACCATATATTTT	CASSLIGAGNTIYF
TRBJ2-7	TRBV28	-	-	18	TGTGCCAGCAGTTTATATGCTGACCTCCGAGGAAATTTCTACGAGCAGTACTTC	CASSLYADLRGNFYEQYF
TRBJ2-3	TRBV27	TRBD2	-	16	TGTGCCAGCAGTTTCGGTTTAGCGGGACCCCCGAATACGCAGTATTTT	CASSFGLAGPPNTQYF
TRBJ2-7	TRBV7-8	TRBD2	-	14	TGTGCCAGCAGCCCGGGCGGAGTTCAATCTGGGGGGGGCTTC	CASSPGGVQSGGGF
TRBJ2-7	TRBV28	-	-	15	TGTGCCAGCAGTTTAAATGTTAGGTCTACTAGAGAGCAGTACTTC	CASSLNVRSTREQYF
TRBJ1-4	TRBV7-9	TRBD1	medium-sized	13	TGTGCCAGCATTAGACAGGGCAATGAAAAACTGTTTTTT	CASIRQGNEKLFF
TRBJ2-5	TRBV7-8	-	-	16	TGTGCCAGCAGCTTAGCGAGACAGGGCGCGGGGGAGACCCAGTACTTC	CASSLARQGAGETQYF
TRBJ2-7	TRBV12-3/TRBV12-4	-	few	15	TGTGCCAGCAGGCCCCTAGGGGGGGCCTCCTACGAGCAGTACTTC	CASRPLGGASYEQYF
TRBJ2-7	TRBV7-2	-	many	16	TGTGCCAGCAGCTGGGTAACTGGAGGGAGCTCCTACGAGCAGTACTTC	CASSWVTGGSSYEQYF
TRBJ1-4	TRBV4-1	TRBD1	-	18	TGCGCCAGCAGCCAACATTCCACATTCGGGACAGATAATGAAAAACTGTTTTTT	CASSQHSTFGTDNEKLFF
TRBJ2-5	TRBV7-2	-	-	17	TGTGCCAGCAGCGCGTTGACTCGACAGTACTACCAAGAGACCCAGTACTTC	CASSALTRQYYQETQYF